Described below is a single TCR beta chain sequence and its context. The data were taken from a study of blood T cells in healthy people across ages. Overall study context: About one barcoded beta molecule was captured per two T cells (by template switching).

The second PCR ran roughly 6 to 11 cycles with a sample-barcoded 5' primer and J-beta primers. TCRdb ran MiXCR on the 5' RACE reads and lists one entry per CDR3 protein. The sample includes 1.5 million to 2 million distinct CDR3 sequences, around 36% of them seen just once. The sample taken for sequencing was blood. The source of this sequence is a woman younger than 45 in good health.

CDR3 nucleotide sequence: TGTGCCACCAGCAGAGTAAGGGCGCGCACAGATACGCAGTATTTT. Protein sequence: CATSRVRARTDTQYF. The chain is built from TRBV15 and TRBJ2-3; D call uncertain. Trimming shortened V by 1 base and J by 1 base, and 9 bases separated the two germline ends. This CDR3 region has 15 residues. The germline gives CDR1 LNHNV, CDR2 YYDKDF (reference sequence).